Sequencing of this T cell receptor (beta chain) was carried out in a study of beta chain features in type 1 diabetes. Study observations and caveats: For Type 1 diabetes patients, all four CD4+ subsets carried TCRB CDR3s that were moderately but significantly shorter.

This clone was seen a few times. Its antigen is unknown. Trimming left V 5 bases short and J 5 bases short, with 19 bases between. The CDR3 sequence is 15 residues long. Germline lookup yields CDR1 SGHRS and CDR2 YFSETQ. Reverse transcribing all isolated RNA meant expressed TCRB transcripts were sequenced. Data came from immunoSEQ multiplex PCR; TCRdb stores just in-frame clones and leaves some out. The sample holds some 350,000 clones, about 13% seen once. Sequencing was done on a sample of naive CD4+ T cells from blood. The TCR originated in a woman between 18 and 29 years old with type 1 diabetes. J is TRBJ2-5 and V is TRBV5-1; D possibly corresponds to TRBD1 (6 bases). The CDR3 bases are TGCGCCAGCAGAACCCCAGGGGACGTTGGGGAGACCCAGTACTTC. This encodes CASRTPGDVGETQYF.